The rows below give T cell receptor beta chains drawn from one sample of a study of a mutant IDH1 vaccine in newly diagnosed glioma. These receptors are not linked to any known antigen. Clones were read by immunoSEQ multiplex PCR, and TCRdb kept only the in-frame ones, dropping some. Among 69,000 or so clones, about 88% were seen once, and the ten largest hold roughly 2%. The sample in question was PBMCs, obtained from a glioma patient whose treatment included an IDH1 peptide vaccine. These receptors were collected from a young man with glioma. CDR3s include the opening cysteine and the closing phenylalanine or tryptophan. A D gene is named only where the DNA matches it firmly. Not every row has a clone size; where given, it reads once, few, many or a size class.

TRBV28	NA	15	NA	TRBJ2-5	CASSSPGRYQETQYF	TGTGCCAGCAGTTCCCCGGGAAGGTACCAAGAGACCCAGTACTTC
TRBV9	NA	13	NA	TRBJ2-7	CASSVRGANEQYF	TGTGCCAGCAGCGTACGGGGGGCTAACGAGCAGTACTTC
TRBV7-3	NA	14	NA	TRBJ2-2	CASSLGVRGGELFF	TGTGCCAGCAGCTTAGGTGTGAGGGGCGGGGAGCTGTTTTTT
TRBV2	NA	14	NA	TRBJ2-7	CASSEEGSSYEQYF	TGTGCCAGCAGTGAAGAGGGTAGCTCCTACGAGCAGTACTTC
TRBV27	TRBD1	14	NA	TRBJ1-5	CASSRRQGNQPQHF	TGTGCCAGCAGCCGACGACAGGGGAATCAGCCCCAGCATTTT
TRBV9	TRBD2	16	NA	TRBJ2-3	CASSGPLAGAGGRQYF	TGTGCCAGCAGCGGCCCACTAGCGGGGGCCGGAGGGAGGCAGTATTTT
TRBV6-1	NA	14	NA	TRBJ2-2	CASSVEGSTGELFF	TGTGCCAGCAGTGTAGAAGGGTCGACCGGGGAGCTGTTTTTT
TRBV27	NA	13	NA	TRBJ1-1	CASSLRGRTEAFF	TGTGCCAGCAGTTTAAGAGGGAGGACTGAAGCTTTCTTT
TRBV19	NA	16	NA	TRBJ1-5	CASSSLGGGRNQPQHF	TGTGCCAGTAGTTCTTTAGGGGGGGGGAGGAATCAGCCCCAGCATTTT
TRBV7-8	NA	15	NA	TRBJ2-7	CASTPGGTTSYEQYF	TGTGCCAGCACCCCGGGCGGGACGACCTCCTACGAGCAGTACTTC
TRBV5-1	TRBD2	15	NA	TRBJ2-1	CASSLVAGGDNEQFF	TGCGCCAGCAGCTTGGTAGCGGGAGGCGACAATGAGCAGTTCTTC
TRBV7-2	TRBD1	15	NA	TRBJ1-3	CASRKDRGLGNTIYF	TGTGCCAGCAGAAAGGACAGGGGGCTCGGAAACACCATATATTTT
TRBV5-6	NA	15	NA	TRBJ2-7	CASSLGTGSSYEQYF	TGTGCCAGCAGCTTGGGTACCGGGAGCTCCTACGAGCAGTACTTC
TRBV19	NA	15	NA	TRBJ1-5	CASSIAGGIYQPQHF	TGTGCCAGTAGTATAGCCGGGGGGATATATCAGCCCCAGCATTTT
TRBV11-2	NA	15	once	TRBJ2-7	CASSFTQGGTYEQYF	TGTGCCAGCAGCTTTACACAGGGGGGGACCTACGAGCAGTACTTC
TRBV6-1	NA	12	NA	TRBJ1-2	CASSLDRPGYTF	TGTGCCAGCAGCCTCGACAGGCCCGGCTACACCTTC
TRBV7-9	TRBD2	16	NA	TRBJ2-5	CASSSGLAIIGETQYF	TGTGCCAGCAGCTCCGGACTAGCGATAATCGGTGAGACCCAGTACTTC
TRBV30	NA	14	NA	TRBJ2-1	CAWSDSGRGNEQFF	TGTGCCTGGAGTGACTCGGGACGCGGCAATGAGCAGTTCTTC
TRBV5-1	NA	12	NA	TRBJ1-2	CASSLQGDGYTF	TGCGCCAGCAGCTTGCAGGGCGATGGCTACACCTTC
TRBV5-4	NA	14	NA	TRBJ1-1	CASSLEGVGTEAFF	TGTGCCAGCAGCTTGGAGGGAGTTGGGACTGAAGCTTTCTTT
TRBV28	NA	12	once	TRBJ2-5	CASSFGVGTQYF	TGTGCCAGCAGTTTTGGGGTGGGGACCCAGTACTTC
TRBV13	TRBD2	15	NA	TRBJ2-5	CASSLAGTSTETQYF	TGTGCCAGCTCTTTAGCGGGAACCAGTACCGAGACCCAGTACTTC
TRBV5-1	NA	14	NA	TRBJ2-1	CASSPERVDNEQFF	TGCGCCAGCAGCCCGGAGCGGGTAGACAATGAGCAGTTCTTC
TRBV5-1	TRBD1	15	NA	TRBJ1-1	CASSLLGGRNTEAFF	TGCGCCAGCAGCTTGTTAGGGGGCAGGAACACTGAAGCTTTCTTT
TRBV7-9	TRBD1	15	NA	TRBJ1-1	CASSLRDRGLTEAFF	TGTGCCAGCAGCCTAAGGGACAGGGGGCTTACTGAAGCTTTCTTT
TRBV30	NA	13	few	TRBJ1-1	CAWNPDRNTEAFF	TGTGCCTGGAACCCGGACAGGAACACTGAAGCTTTCTTT
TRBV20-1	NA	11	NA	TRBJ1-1	CSATADTEAFF	TGCAGTGCTACTGCGGACACTGAAGCTTTCTTT
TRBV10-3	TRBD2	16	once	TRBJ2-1	CAISESLLAGDDEQFF	TGTGCCATCAGTGAGTCGTTGCTAGCGGGAGATGATGAGCAGTTCTTC
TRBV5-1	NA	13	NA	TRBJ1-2	CASSLARGDGYTF	TGCGCCAGCAGCTTGGCTAGAGGGGATGGCTACACCTTC
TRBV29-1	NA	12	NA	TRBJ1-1	CSVPNQGTEAFF	TGCAGCGTTCCCAATCAGGGCACTGAAGCTTTCTTT
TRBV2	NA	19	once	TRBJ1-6	CASSDLRGRKGLDNSPLHF	TGTGCCAGCAGTGATCTCCGGGGACGAAAGGGGTTGGATAATTCACCCCTCCACTTT
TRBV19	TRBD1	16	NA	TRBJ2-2	CASSVGGQGAVGELFF	TGTGCCAGTAGTGTGGGGGGACAGGGGGCAGTCGGGGAGCTGTTTTTT
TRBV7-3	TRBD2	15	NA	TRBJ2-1	CASCPTSGEFDKQFF	TGTGCCAGCTGCCCAACTAGCGGAGAATTTGATAAGCAGTTCTTC
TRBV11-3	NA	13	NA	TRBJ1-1	CASSLDIGTEAFF	TGTGCCAGCAGCTTAGATATCGGTACTGAAGCTTTCTTT
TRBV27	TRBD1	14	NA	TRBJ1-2	CASRSRGGPDGYTF	TGTGCCAGCCGCTCCAGAGGGGGCCCAGATGGCTACACCTTC
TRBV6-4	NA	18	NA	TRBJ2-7	CASSESRDRGGLDYEQYF	TGTGCCAGCAGTGAAAGCCGGGACCGGGGAGGCCTCGACTACGAGCAGTACTTC
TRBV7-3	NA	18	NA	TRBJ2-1	CASSLLDPLGGPYNEQFF	TGTGCCAGCAGCTTATTGGACCCCCTAGGCGGACCCTACAATGAGCAGTTCTTC
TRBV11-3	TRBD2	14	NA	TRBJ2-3	CASSSGLATDTQYF	TGTGCCAGCAGCTCGGGACTAGCTACAGATACGCAGTATTTT
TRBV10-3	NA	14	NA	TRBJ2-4	CAISEGLAKNIQYF	TGTGCCATCAGTGAGGGGCTAGCCAAAAACATTCAGTACTTC
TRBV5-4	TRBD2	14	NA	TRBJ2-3	CASSLGRGADTQYF	TGTGCCAGCAGCTTAGGGAGGGGTGCAGATACGCAGTATTTT
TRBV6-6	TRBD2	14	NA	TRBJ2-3	CASSLAGSTDTQYF	TGTGCCAGCAGTCTAGCGGGGAGCACAGATACGCAGTATTTT
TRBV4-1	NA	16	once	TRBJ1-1	CASSHEPMAMNTEAFF	TGCGCCAGCAGCCACGAACCAATGGCAATGAACACTGAAGCTTTCTTT
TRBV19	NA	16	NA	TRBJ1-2	CASSINWKGTAYGYTF	TGTGCCAGTAGTATAAATTGGAAGGGAACCGCCTATGGCTACACCTTC
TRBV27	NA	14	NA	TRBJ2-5	CASSLGAVSETQYF	TGTGCCAGCAGTTTGGGGGCCGTCTCGGAGACCCAGTACTTC